One sample yielded the 18 T cell receptor beta chains listed below, sequenced in a study of breast tumors, draining lymph nodes, adjacent tissues. A single record per CDR3 protein comes from TCRdb applying MiXCR to the multiplex PCR reads. The sample has roughly 70,000 distinct CDR3 sequences; 43% are singletons. The sequenced material came from breast tumor tissue. These receptors were obtained from a female donor with breast cancer. Some clones in this sample may be carry-over from other donors' samples.

This clonotype was seen at least ten times. CDR3 in amino acids: CASSPPNSQQGNGYTF. The CDR3 coding sequence is TGTGCCAGCAGCCCACCCAATTCCCAACAGGGTAATGGCTACACCTTC. The chain has TRBV7-9 and TRBJ1-2, with D maybe TRBD1 (6 bases). The CDR3 runs 16 residues. V lost 5 bases to trimming and J lost 6 bases, with 22 bases between them. Germline loops: CDR1 SEHNR, CDR2 FQNEAQ (reference sequence).

A few counts support this clonotype. The chain has TRBV6-2 or TRBV6-3 and TRBJ2-7, with TRBD1 matching 10 bases. The CDR3 contains 16 residues. Trimming removed 5 bases from V and 3 bases from J; junction bases left unmatched: 10. Germline CDR1 and CDR2: MNHEY and SVGEGT. The CDR3 region has the DNA TGTGCCAGCAGTCACGCCCGGGACAGGGGACACTACGAGCAGTACTTC. Amino acid sequence: CASSHARDRGHYEQYF.

This clonotype has more than one count but fewer than ten. A junction boundary mismatches the germline segment, possibly from a read error. The chain carries TRBV7-7 and TRBJ2-1, with 10 nucleotides matching TRBD1. CDR3 length: 14 residues. The germline CDR1 and CDR2 sequences are SSHAT and FNYEAQ (reference sequence). This chain's CDR3 is CASSPGQGQNEQFF. The CDR3 nucleotides are TGTGCTAGCAGCCCGGGACAGGGGCAGAATGAGCAGTTCTTC.

The chain has TRBV9 and TRBJ1-2; D gene ambiguous. The CDR3 is made up of 14 amino acids. V was shortened by 0 bases and J by 7 bases, with 13 bases between the two germline ends. CDR1 is SGDLS, CDR2 YYNGEE, per germline. Here the CDR3 reads CASSVEPGLSGYTF. DNA of the CDR3: TGTGCCAGCAGCGTAGAACCAGGACTATCTGGCTACACCTTC.

The chain is built from TRBV6-1 and TRBJ1-6; possible D gene TRBD1, 5 bases. The V and J ends lost 1 base and 10 bases respectively, with 14 bases between them. The V gene's germline CDR1 is MNHNS and CDR2 SASEGT. CDR3 length equals 15 residues. The CDR3 nucleotides read TGTGCCAGCAGTGAAGTGTCAGGGCTACAATCACCCCTCCACTTT. Translating it yields CASSEVSGLQSPLHF.

This clonotype was detected a few times. The CDR3 bases are TGCAGTGCTAGAGATGAGCGGACTACCGCGACCCAGTACTTC. Amino acid sequence: CSARDERTTATQYF. This chain links TRBV20-1 with TRBJ2-5, with a possible D match to TRBD2 (6 bases). Germline CDR1 reads DFQATT; CDR2 reads SNEGSKA (reference sequence). Trimming stripped 0 bases from V and 7 bases from J, with 15 bases between. CDR3 length: 14 amino acids.

This clonotype occurred many times. The rearrangement uses TRBV11-1 and TRBJ1-3, with D perhaps matching TRBD1 (6 bases). Germline values: CDR1 SGHAT, CDR2 FQDESV (reference sequence). The CDR3 contains 16 residues. Trimming shortened V by 5 bases and J by 0 bases, and 14 bases separated the two germline ends. CDR3 in amino acids: CASSRLDRSSGNTIYF. The CDR3, as DNA: TGTGCCAGCAGCCGACTTGACAGGAGCTCTGGAAACACCATATATTTT. The full variable domain, completed using reference TRBV11-1 and TRBJ1-3, is EAEVAQSPRYKITEKSQAVAFWCDPISGHATLYWYRQILGQGPELLVQFQDESVVDDSQLPKDRFSAERLKGVDSTLKIQPAELGDSAMYLCASSRLDRSSGNTIYFGEGSWLTVV.

This clonotype was counted ten times or more. The gene calls are TRBV6-5 and TRBJ2-6; the match to TRBD1 covers 9 bases. CDR1 is MNHEY, CDR2 SVGAGI, per germline. CDR3 length: 18 amino acids. J gave up 1 base and V 6 bases, and 10 bases lay outside the gene matches. The CDR3: CASRPVGTGFSGANVLTF. As DNA, the CDR3 is TGTGCCAGCAGGCCGGTAGGGACAGGGTTTTCTGGGGCCAACGTCCTGACTTTC.

The J gene is TRBJ2-3, the V gene TRBV12-3 or TRBV12-4; D may be TRBD2 (5 bases). Trimming pared 2 bases from V and 5 bases from J, leaving 11 bases between. The CDR3 sequence is 14 residues long. The CDR3: CASSLRGSGDTQYF. CDR3 in DNA: TGTGCCAGCAGTTTAAGAGGGAGTGGAGATACGCAGTATTTT.

This clonotype was observed at least ten times. The chain uses TRBV19 and TRBJ2-7, with a tentative D call TRBD2 (5 bases). The CDR3 extends over 13 amino acids. Germline V gives CDR1 LNHDA, CDR2 SQIVND (reference sequence). The V and J ends lost 8 bases and 3 bases respectively, with 14 bases between them. CDR3 in DNA: TGTGCCAGTCACGACCGGACTCTCTACGAGCAGTACTTC. Amino acids: CASHDRTLYEQYF.

A note on this clonotype: Without the conserved terminal phenylalanine or tryptophan, this CDR3 likely stems from a read error. This chain connects TRBV7-9 to TRBJ1-4; D remains unclear. This CDR3 has 15 residues. Germline values: CDR1 SEHNR, CDR2 FQNEAQ (reference sequence). The CDR3 DNA sequence: TGTGCCAGCAGCTCGGAACAAGCAACTAATGGAAAACTGTTTCTT. Its translation: CASSSEQATNGKLFL.

This clonotype showed up just once. The CDR3 end shows no conserved phenylalanine or tryptophan, and so a read error is likely. The chain has TRBV9 and TRBJ2-1, with 8 positions matching TRBD2. V lost 3 bases, J lost 8 bases, and 10 bases stayed unmatched. CDR3 length: 15 amino acids. Germline assignment: CDR1 SGDLS and CDR2 YYNGEE. The CDR3 here is CASSGSAPGGDEQFL. In DNA, the CDR3 is TGTGCCAGCAGCGGTAGTGCTCCGGGGGGGGATGAGCAGTTCCTC.

The chain links TRBV20-1 to TRBJ2-1; perhaps TRBD2 as D (5 bases). V was clipped by 0 bases and J by 12 bases, with 21 bases between them. The V gene's germline CDR1 is DFQATT and CDR2 SNEGSKA (reference sequence). This CDR3 contains 15 residues. The CDR3 DNA reads TGCAGTGCTAGAGATCCAGCGGTGCGCACAGATACGCAGTTCTTC. Its protein product is CSARDPAVRTDTQFF.

This chain links TRBV20-1 with TRBJ2-2; tentatively, D is TRBD2 (5 bases). From germline, CDR1 is DFQATT and CDR2 SNEGSKA (reference sequence). The germline V and J ends were trimmed by 0 bases and 4 bases, with 9 bases remaining between them. This CDR3 is built from 14 residues. DNA for the CDR3: TGCAGTGCTAGAGAGAGGGTAGCCACCGGGGAGCTGTTTTTT. Protein sequence: CSARERVATGELFF.

The rearrangement links TRBV27 to TRBJ1-6; 8 bases are a match to TRBD1. The CDR3 is 13 residues long. V shed 5 bases and J 6 bases; nucleotides not matched to a gene: 0. The germline gives CDR1 MNHEY, CDR2 SMNVEV (reference sequence). CDR3 bases: TGTGCCAGCAGTGGGACAGGTAATTCACCCCTCCACTTT. As protein: CASSGTGNSPLHF.

This clonotype was seen at least ten times. This rearrangement joins TRBV2 to TRBJ1-2; D is uncertain. V lost 5 bases, J lost 12 bases, and 28 bases lay in between. This CDR3 has 16 amino acids. Germline V lookup: CDR1 SNHLY, CDR2 FYNNEI. The chain's CDR3 is CASSSQAFVRLGSDTF. The CDR3 bases are TGTGCCAGCAGTTCTCAGGCATTCGTGCGTCTTGGTAGCGACACCTTC.

This clonotype was detected many times. A single base separates this from a much larger clone, so it may be a read error. Without the conserved terminal phenylalanine or tryptophan, this CDR3 likely stems from a read error. The chain has TRBV9 and TRBJ1-2, with D possibly TRBD1 on 5 matching bases. The V gene's germline CDR1 is SGDLS and CDR2 YYNGEE. V dropped 4 bases and J dropped 4 bases, with 11 bases sitting between them. The CDR3 totals 13 residues. Written as DNA, the CDR3 is TGTGCCAGCAGCAGGGTCGGGGGCTATGGCTACACCTCC. Protein product: CASSRVGGYGYTS.

The chain carries TRBV4-1 and TRBJ1-6; 7 bases agree with TRBD1. The CDR3 spans 16 residues. Germline trimming cut 2 bases from V and 11 bases from J; bases unmatched to any gene: 12. Germline CDR1 and CDR2: MGHRA and YSYEKL. This CDR3 is CASSQTWTGPRPPLHF. CDR3 coding DNA: TGCGCCAGCAGCCAAACGTGGACAGGACCCCGGCCACCCCTCCACTTT.